This T cell receptor (beta chain) was found in a study of CD8 T cells in Susac syndrome. The multiple sclerosis control group comprised treatment-naive patients with stable or active relapsing-remitting disease. RNA was extracted with the RNeasy kit, and a quantity of about 0.45 to 1 ug was reverse transcribed using random hexamers. TCRdb ran MiXCR on the immunoSEQ multiplex PCR reads and lists one entry per CDR3 protein. Altogether more than 200,000 distinct CDR3 sequences are present, just over 90% being singletons, with the ten largest covering 0.07% to 0.09%. The CDR3 runs to 16 residues. The V gene lost 2 bases and the J gene lost 0 bases, with 10 bases spanning the gap. The V gene's germline CDR1 is MNHEY and CDR2 SVGAGI.

The sequenced sample consisted of CD4+ T cells from PBMCs. The clonotype was recovered from a human donor with multiple sclerosis. The J gene is TRBJ1-4, the V gene TRBV6-5; maybe TRBD1 (5 bases). This CDR3 reads CASSYGGPATNEKLFF. The CDR3 nucleotides read TGTGCCAGCAGTTACGGGGGACCAGCAACTAATGAAAAACTGTTTTTT.